A single sample gave rise to the 29 T cell receptor beta chains below, sequenced in a study of OX40 agonist ivuxolimab in advanced cancers. Measured with immunoSEQ multiplex PCR; TCRdb has only the in-frame clones, and not every one. The repertoire holds tens of thousands of clones, with 80% to 85% as singletons. Sequences were derived from CD4+ or CD8+ T cells sorted from blood, sampled in a trial of the OX40 agonist ivuxolimab. These receptors all come from an adult with an advanced solid tumor such as melanoma, head and neck, liver or kidney cancer.

This clone was observed a handful of times. This chain uses TRBV14 with TRBJ2-3; 11 positions agree with TRBD2. CDR1 and CDR2 from the germline V gene are SGHDN and FVKESK. This CDR3 is 15 amino acids long. The V gene end was trimmed by 1 base and the J gene end by 5 bases; junction bases not matched to a gene: 2. CDR3 DNA sequence: TGTGCCAGCAGCCAAGGACTAGCGGGAAAAGATACGCAGTATTTT. Amino acids: CASSQGLAGKDTQYF.

The chain is built from TRBV6-1 and TRBJ2-7, with D perhaps TRBD1 (8 bases). Germline V gene sequence: CDR1 MNHNS, CDR2 SASEGT. Trimming stripped 7 bases from V and 3 bases from J, with 16 bases between. The CDR3 has 14 amino acids. In nucleotides, the CDR3 is TGTGCCAGCATCAACAGGGGGGAGGGCTACGAGCAGTACTTC. Residues: CASINRGEGYEQYF.

V usage is TRBV7-2 and J usage is TRBJ2-1; tentative D call: TRBD2 (5 bases). The germline V gene encodes CDR1 SGHTA and CDR2 FQGNSA. Trimming left V 2 bases short and J 9 bases short, with 14 bases between. The CDR3 runs 14 residues. CDR3 nucleotides: TGTGCCAGCAGCTTACCCCACCGGGAATCTGAGCAGTTCTTC. Translated: CASSLPHRESEQFF.

This clone was seen only once. This chain links TRBV7-2 with TRBJ2-1, with D perhaps matching TRBD2 (5 bases). The CDR3 runs to 14 residues. CDR1 is SGHTA and CDR2 is FQGNSA in the germline V gene. Trimming left V 7 bases short and J 2 bases short, with 12 bases between. CDR3 sequence: CASNVARPYNEQFF. CDR3 bases: TGTGCCAGCAACGTAGCGCGCCCCTACAATGAGCAGTTCTTC.

By frequency in the sample, this clone is medium-sized. The chain links TRBV7-3 to TRBJ2-3; 11 bases match TRBD2. V shed 5 bases, J shed 3 bases, and the junction held 4 bases outside the gene matches. CDR1 is SGHTA and CDR2 is FQGTGA in the germline V gene. The CDR3 has 15 residues. CDR3 protein: CASSRSGRGTDTQYF. The CDR3, as DNA: TGTGCCAGCAGCCGTAGCGGGAGGGGGACAGATACGCAGTATTTT.

The gene calls are TRBV10-3 and TRBJ1-2; TRBD1 aligns across 9 bases. Trimming cost V 10 bases and J 8 bases; bases outside gene matches: 14. This CDR3 is built from 14 residues. CDR1 and CDR2 (germline): ENHRY, SYGVKD. CDR3 DNA sequence: TGTGCCACCGAGGGGGACAGGGTAAGAAGAGGCTACACCTTC. The encoded protein is CATEGDRVRRGYTF.

The V and J genes are TRBV7-2 and TRBJ1-2; D is unresolved. The CDR3 length is 15 residues. The V end lost 1 base, the J end lost 8 bases, and 17 bases lay between the germline ends. Germline V gene data show CDR1 as SGHTA and CDR2 as FQGNSA. CDR3 in amino acids: CASSLDGAAARGYTF. The CDR3 bases are TGTGCCAGCAGCTTAGACGGCGCGGCAGCGCGCGGCTACACCTTC.

The J gene is TRBJ2-7, the V gene TRBV25-1, with 8 bases identical to TRBD1. With 5 bases clipped from V and 2 bases from J, the junction kept 8 bases outside the gene matches. This CDR3 region has 15 residues. Germline V gene sequence: CDR1 MGHDK, CDR2 SYGVNS. The CDR3 region has the DNA TGTGCCAGCAGTCCCCGACAGGGGCCCCCCTACGAGCAGTACTTC. Encoded protein: CASSPRQGPPYEQYF.

The genes are TRBV14 and TRBJ2-4; D is possibly TRBD1 (5 bases). The V and J ends lost 1 base and 0 bases respectively, with 10 bases between them. The CDR3 length is 16 residues. Germline V gives CDR1 SGHDN, CDR2 FVKESK. DNA of the CDR3: TGTGCCAGCAGCCAAGGGCAGGGTGTAGCCAAAAACATTCAGTACTTC. Protein: CASSQGQGVAKNIQYF.

This chain links TRBV19 with TRBJ1-4; TRBD1 agrees at 7 bases. The trim removed 6 bases at V and 2 bases at J, leaving 6 bases unmatched. The CDR3 extends over 15 amino acids. Germline V gene lookup returns CDR1 LNHDA and CDR2 SQIVND (reference sequence). Here the CDR3 reads CASSSGGLTNEKLFF. CDR3 bases: TGTGCCAGTAGCTCAGGGGGGCTCACTAATGAAAAACTGTTTTTT.

V usage is TRBV7-6 and J usage is TRBJ2-1, with D perhaps TRBD1 or TRBD2 (6 bases each). From germline, CDR1 is SGHVS and CDR2 FNYEAQ. V was trimmed by 7 bases and J by 7 bases, leaving 20 bases between them. This CDR3 has 15 amino acids. CDR3 region: CASTSGLGGVNEQFF. As DNA, the CDR3 is TGTGCCAGCACCTCGGGGTTGGGGGGCGTAAATGAGCAGTTCTTC.

The V and J genes are TRBV28 and TRBJ2-2; 10 positions agree with TRBD2. CDR3 length: 17 amino acids. Germline V gene lookup returns CDR1 MDHEN and CDR2 SYDVKM. Germline trimming cut 7 bases from V and 6 bases from J; bases unmatched to any gene: 14. The CDR3 sequence is CASTVPSSGSVAGELFF. DNA for the CDR3: TGTGCCAGCACCGTACCCTCTAGCGGGAGCGTGGCCGGGGAGCTGTTTTTT. Filled out from reference TRBV28 and TRBJ2-2, the complete variable domain reads DVKVTQSSRYLVKRTGEKVFLECVQDMDHENMFWYRQDPGLGLRLIYFSYDVKMKEKGDIPEGYSVSREKKERFSLILESASTNQTSMYLCASTVPSSGSVAGELFFGEGSRLTVL.

This chain links TRBV12-5 with TRBJ2-7; tentatively, D is TRBD1 (5 bases). The length of the CDR3 is 13 residues. The germline CDR1 and CDR2 sequences are LGHNT and FRNRAP. The V end was cut by 2 bases, the J end by 3 bases, with 8 bases between. The CDR3 region has the DNA TGTGCTAGTGGTTTGCCTACAGGCTACGAGCAGTACTTC. It is translated as CASGLPTGYEQYF.

This chain joins TRBV7-9 and TRBJ2-5, with 11 positions matching TRBD2. J gave up 2 bases and V 4 bases, and 6 bases lay outside the gene matches. Germline CDR1 reads SEHNR; CDR2 reads FQNEAQ (reference sequence). This CDR3 contains 16 residues. The CDR3 sequence is CASSWRLAGGQETQYF. CDR3 DNA sequence: TGTGCCAGCAGCTGGCGTTTAGCGGGGGGGCAAGAGACCCAGTACTTC.

The J gene is TRBJ2-7, the V gene TRBV19; the match to TRBD1 covers 9 bases. This CDR3 contains 12 residues. The germline gives CDR1 LNHDA, CDR2 SQIVND (reference sequence). The V and J ends lost 8 bases and 6 bases, in that order; junction bases with no gene match: 5. CDR3 in amino acids: CASGDRASEQYF. The CDR3 bases are TGTGCCAGTGGGGACAGGGCAAGCGAGCAGTACTTC.

The genes are TRBV5-1 and TRBJ2-3, with 10 bases that match TRBD2. This CDR3 has 17 residues. Germline assignment: CDR1 SGHRS and CDR2 YFSETQ. The ends lost 0 bases at V and 0 bases at J; junction bases unmatched: 4. For the CDR3, the DNA is TGCGCCAGCAGCTTGGGGGGACTAGCGTTTAGCACAGATACGCAGTATTTT. It codes for CASSLGGLAFSTDTQYF.

The chain has TRBV29-1 and TRBJ1-5; D may be TRBD1 (6 bases). Trimming took 7 bases from V and 0 from J, leaving 13 bases between them. The CDR3 spans 14 residues. The germline gives CDR1 SQVTM, CDR2 ANQGSEA. Here the CDR3 DNA reads TGCAGCGCCTGTACAGGGAATAGCAATCAGCCCCAGCATTTT. Translated: CSACTGNSNQPQHF.

This clone occurred once. The chain joins TRBV2 to TRBJ1-2, with D unclear. Trimming took 6 bases from V and 3 from J, leaving 17 bases between them. Germline V gives CDR1 SNHLY, CDR2 FYNNEI. The CDR3 contains 15 residues. CDR3 sequence: CASRYEPSRYYGYTF. The CDR3 DNA reads as TGTGCCAGCAGATACGAACCCTCCCGCTACTATGGCTACACCTTC.

V and J are TRBV7-8 and TRBJ2-7; 10 positions match TRBD2. Germline V gives CDR1 SGHVS, CDR2 FQNEAQ. V shed 1 base and J 0 bases; nucleotides not matched to a gene: 9. The CDR3 is 18 residues long. Here the CDR3 DNA reads TGTGCCAGCAGCTTAGGCCTAGCGGGAGTTCCCACCTCCTACGAGCAGTACTTC. Protein product: CASSLGLAGVPTSYEQYF.

The chain is built from TRBV6-5 and TRBJ2-1, with 9 bases matching TRBD1. Germline V gene lookup returns CDR1 MNHEY and CDR2 SVGAGI. The CDR3 runs 15 residues. The V and J ends lost 4 bases and 5 bases, in that order; junction bases with no gene match: 6. The DNA for the CDR3 is TGTGCCAGCAGTTCAACTACAGGGGGCAACAATGAGCAGTTCTTC. This gives the protein CASSSTTGGNNEQFF.

This chain connects TRBV25-1 to TRBJ1-3; TRBD1 might be the D (6 bases). The CDR3 spans 16 residues. V lost 3 bases and J 2 bases, leaving 14 bases between the germline ends. Germline values: CDR1 MGHDK, CDR2 SYGVNS. CDR3 in amino acids: CASSDLTGRPGNTIYF. As DNA, the CDR3 is TGTGCCAGCAGTGATCTAACAGGGAGACCTGGAAACACCATATATTTT.

The J gene is TRBJ1-2, the V gene TRBV29-1, with unresolved D. This CDR3 is 12 amino acids long. Germline CDR1 and CDR2: SQVTM and ANQGSEA. Trimming removed 5 bases at V and 0 bases at J, with 7 bases between. CDR3 region: CSVNSANYGYTF. In DNA form, the CDR3 reads TGCAGCGTTAACAGTGCTAACTATGGCTACACCTTC.

The V gene is TRBV4-2, the J gene TRBJ2-2; TRBD2 matches 8 bases. Germline V gene lookup returns CDR1 LGHNA and CDR2 YNFKEQ. The CDR3 is 14 residues long. The junction had 5 bases not matched to a gene; V was cut back by 4 bases and J by 7 bases. CDR3 sequence reads: CASSRREVIGELFF. The CDR3 DNA reads TGTGCCAGCAGCCGGCGGGAGGTAATCGGGGAGCTGTTTTTT.

The chain joins TRBV5-4 to TRBJ2-3; no reliable D call. There are 13 residues in the CDR3. The V gene lost 4 bases and the J gene lost 2 bases, with 8 bases spanning the gap. Germline loops: CDR1 SGHNT, CDR2 YYREEE (reference sequence). This CDR3 is CASSPRFTDTQYF. CDR3 coding DNA: TGTGCCAGCAGCCCGAGGTTCACAGATACGCAGTATTTT.

This clone was recorded once. V usage is TRBV7-2 and J usage is TRBJ1-5; D not resolved. V dropped 2 bases and J dropped 4 bases, with 9 bases sitting between them. Looked up from germline, CDR1 is SGHTA and CDR2 is FQGNSA. The CDR3 runs 14 residues. The CDR3 bases are TGTGCCAGCAGCTTAATACCGGAAAATCAGCCCCAGCATTTT. It translates to CASSLIPENQPQHF.

This sequence joins TRBV4-3 and TRBJ2-7; D is uncertain. CDR3 length: 13 amino acids. V lost 2 bases to trimming and J lost 6 bases, with 11 bases between them. Germline lookup yields CDR1 LGHNA and CDR2 YSLEER. CDR3 sequence reads: CASSQKPGLEQYF. In DNA form, the CDR3 reads TGCGCCAGCAGCCAAAAGCCCGGTCTCGAGCAGTACTTC.

This chain links TRBV19 with TRBJ1-5; D is unresolved. The CDR3 has 13 amino acids. Germline-derived CDR1 and CDR2 are LNHDA and SQIVND (reference sequence). Trimming took 5 bases from V and 6 from J, leaving 11 bases between them. For the CDR3, the DNA is TGTGCCAGTAGTTGGCGGGTCGGTCAGCCCCAGCATTTT. Translated: CASSWRVGQPQHF.

This clone came up a few times. V is TRBV6-1 and J is TRBJ2-7; 9 bases are a match to TRBD1. Germline CDR1 reads MNHNS; CDR2 reads SASEGT. There are 14 residues in the CDR3. J was trimmed by 5 bases and V by 6 bases; bases with no gene match: 8. The CDR3 sequence: CASRSTGGDDEQYF. CDR3 in DNA: TGTGCCAGCAGATCTACAGGGGGCGACGACGAGCAGTACTTC.

The CDR3 coding sequence is TGTGCCAGCAGCCAATGGGGGGGTTCCTACAATGAGCAGTTCTTC. Translation gives CASSQWGGSYNEQFF. The chain joins TRBV14 to TRBJ2-1; 7 positions agree with TRBD2. The CDR3 length is 15 residues. CDR1 SGHDN and CDR2 FVKESK come from the germline V gene. V shed 2 bases, J shed 1 base, and the junction held 2 bases outside the gene matches.